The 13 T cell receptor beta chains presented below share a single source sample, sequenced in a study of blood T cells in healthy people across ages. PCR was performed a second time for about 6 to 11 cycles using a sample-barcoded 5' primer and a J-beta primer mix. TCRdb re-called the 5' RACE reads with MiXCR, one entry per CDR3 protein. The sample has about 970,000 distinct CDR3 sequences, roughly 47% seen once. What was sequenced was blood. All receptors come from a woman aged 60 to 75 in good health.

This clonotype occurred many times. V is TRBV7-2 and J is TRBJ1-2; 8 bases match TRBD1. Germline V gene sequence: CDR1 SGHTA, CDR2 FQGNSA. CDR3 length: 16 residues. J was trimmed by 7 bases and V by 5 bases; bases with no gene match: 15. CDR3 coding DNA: TGTGCCAGCAGCGTAGTTACCGGACAGGGTTTCGGTGGCTACACCTTC. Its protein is CASSVVTGQGFGGYTF. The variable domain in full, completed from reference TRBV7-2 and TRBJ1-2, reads GAGVSQSPSNKVTEKGKDVELRCDPISGHTALYWYRQSLGQGLEFLIYFQGNSAPDKSGLPSDRFSAERTGGSVSTLTIQRTQQEDSAVYLCASSVVTGQGFGGYTFGSGTRLTVV.

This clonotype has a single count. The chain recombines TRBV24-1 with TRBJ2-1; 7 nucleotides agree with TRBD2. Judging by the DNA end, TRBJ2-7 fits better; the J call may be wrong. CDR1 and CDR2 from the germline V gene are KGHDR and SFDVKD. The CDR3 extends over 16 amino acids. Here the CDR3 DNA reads TGTGCCACCAGTGAGAATGGGGGAGGGCCGCCCAATGAGCAGTACTTC. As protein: CATSENGGGPPNEQYF.

The CDR3 here is CASSLGRAPNSPLHF. The CDR3 nucleotides read TGTGCCAGCAGCCTGGGGAGGGCGCCGAATTCACCCCTCCACTTT. This chain connects TRBV27 to TRBJ1-6; D ambiguous. Germline CDR1 and CDR2: MNHEY and SMNVEV (reference sequence). V was clipped by 6 bases and J by 7 bases, with 16 bases between them. This CDR3 region has 15 residues.

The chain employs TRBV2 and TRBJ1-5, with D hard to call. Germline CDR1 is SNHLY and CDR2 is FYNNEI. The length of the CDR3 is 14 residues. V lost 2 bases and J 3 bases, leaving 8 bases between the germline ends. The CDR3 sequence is CASSEIMDNQPQHF. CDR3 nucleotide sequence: TGTGCCAGCAGTGAAATAATGGACAATCAGCCCCAGCATTTT.

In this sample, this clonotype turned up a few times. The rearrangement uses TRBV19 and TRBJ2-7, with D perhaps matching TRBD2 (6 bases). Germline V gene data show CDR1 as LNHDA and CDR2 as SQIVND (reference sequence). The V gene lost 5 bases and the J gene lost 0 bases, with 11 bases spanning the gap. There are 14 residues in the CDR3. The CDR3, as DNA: TGTGCCAGTAGTTGGGGGGATAGCTCCTACGAGCAGTACTTC. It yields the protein CASSWGDSSYEQYF.

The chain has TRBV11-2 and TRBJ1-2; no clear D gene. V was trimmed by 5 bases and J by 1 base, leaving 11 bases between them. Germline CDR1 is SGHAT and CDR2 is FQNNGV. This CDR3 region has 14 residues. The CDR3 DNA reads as TGTGCCAGCAGCGCGGGCTCGAATAACTATGGCTACACCTTC. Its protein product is CASSAGSNNYGYTF.

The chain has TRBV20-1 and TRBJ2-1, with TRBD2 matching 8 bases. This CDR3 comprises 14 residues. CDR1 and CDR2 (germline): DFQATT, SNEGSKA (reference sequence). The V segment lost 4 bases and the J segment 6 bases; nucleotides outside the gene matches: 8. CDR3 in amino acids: CSAKSAGEVNEQFF. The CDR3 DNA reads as TGCAGTGCTAAGTCAGCGGGAGAGGTCAATGAGCAGTTCTTC.

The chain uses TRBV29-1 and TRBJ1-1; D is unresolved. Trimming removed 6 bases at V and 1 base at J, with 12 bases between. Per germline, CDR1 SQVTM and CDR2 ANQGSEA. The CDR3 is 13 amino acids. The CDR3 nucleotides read TGCAGCGTCCGGATGCAAAAGAACACTGAAGCTTTCTTT. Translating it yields CSVRMQKNTEAFF.

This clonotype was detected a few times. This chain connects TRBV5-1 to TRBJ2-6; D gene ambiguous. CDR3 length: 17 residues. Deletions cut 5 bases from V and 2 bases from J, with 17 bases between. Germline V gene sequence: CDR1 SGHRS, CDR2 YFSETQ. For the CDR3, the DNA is TGCGCCAGCAGTACCCAGGTCCCGGCTGCTGGGGCCAACGTCCTGACTTTC. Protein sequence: CASSTQVPAAGANVLTF. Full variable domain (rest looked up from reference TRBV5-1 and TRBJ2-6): KAGVTQTPRYLIKTRGQQVTLSCSPISGHRSVSWYQQTPGQGLQFLFEYFSETQRNKGNFPGRFSGRQFSNSRSEMNVSTLELGDSALYLCASSTQVPAAGANVLTFGAGSRLTVL.

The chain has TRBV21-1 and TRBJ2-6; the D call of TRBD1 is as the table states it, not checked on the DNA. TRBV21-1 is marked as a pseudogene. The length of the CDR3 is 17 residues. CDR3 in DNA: TGTGCCAGCAGCAGAGACCACAGGGTCTCTGGGGCCAACGTCCTGACTTTC. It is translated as CASSRDHRVSGANVLTF.

The CDR3 DNA reads TGTGCCTCTCGGAGGGGCGCCGATGAAGAGACCCAGTACTTC. Its translation is CASRRGADEETQYF. The rearrangement joins TRBV10-3 to TRBJ2-5; D is possibly TRBD2 (6 bases). The CDR3 has 14 residues. Germline CDR1 is ENHRY and CDR2 is SYGVKD. The V gene lost 11 bases and the J gene lost 3 bases, with 19 bases spanning the gap.

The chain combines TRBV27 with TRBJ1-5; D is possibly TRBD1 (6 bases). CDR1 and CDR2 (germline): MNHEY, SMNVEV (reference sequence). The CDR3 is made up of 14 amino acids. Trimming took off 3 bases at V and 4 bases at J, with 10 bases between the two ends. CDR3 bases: TGTGCCAGCAGTTTGTGGGGGACAAATCAGCCCCAGCATTTT. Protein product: CASSLWGTNQPQHF.

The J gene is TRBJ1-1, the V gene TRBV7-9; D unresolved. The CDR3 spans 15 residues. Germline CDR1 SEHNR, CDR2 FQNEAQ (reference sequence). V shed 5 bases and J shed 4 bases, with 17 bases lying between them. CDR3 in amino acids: CASSPPTYRGTEAFF. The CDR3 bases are TGTGCCAGCAGCCCCCCGACATACCGGGGCACTGAAGCTTTCTTT.